A selection of T cell receptor beta chains follows, all from one sample in a study of cytomegalovirus exposure and HLA in healthy donors. Profiling relied on immunoSEQ multiplex PCR, and the TCRdb table lists in-frame clones only, not all of them. The repertoire table contains 130,000 to 150,000 clones. What was sequenced was PBMCs. The receptors were gathered from a woman aged 45-65 years in good health and CMV-seronegative. Both conserved end residues are part of each CDR3. D genes are given only for firm matches.

V,D,J,CDR3,DNA
TRBV4-1,NA,TRBJ1-1,CASSQALPTSRGRSTEAFF,TGCGCCAGCAGCCAAGCTCTCCCCACCTCGAGAGGTAGAAGCACTGAAGCTTTCTTT
TRBV5-4,TRBD2,TRBJ2-7,CASSRGTSGGPAYEQYF,TGTGCCAGCAGCCGCGGGACTAGCGGGGGGCCTGCCTACGAGCAGTACTTC
TRBV4-3,NA,TRBJ2-1,CASSQDRRSSYNEQFF,TGCGCCAGCAGCCAAGATCGAAGGAGCTCCTACAATGAGCAGTTCTTC
TRBV13,NA,TRBJ2-1,CASSLRQKPYNEQFF,TGTGCCAGCAGCCTCCGACAGAAGCCCTACAATGAGCAGTTCTTC
TRBV10-3,NA,TRBJ2-3,CAISTAGDTQYF,TGTGCCATCTCGACAGCTGGAGATACGCAGTATTTT
TRBV9,TRBD1,TRBJ2-3,CASSVLGQSTDTQYF,TGTGCCAGCAGCGTACTGGGACAGTCCACAGATACGCAGTATTTT
TRBV15,NA,TRBJ2-7,CATSTGTGSRNEQYF,TGTGCCACCAGCACAGGGACCGGGAGCCGAAACGAGCAGTACTTC
TRBV13,TRBD1,TRBJ1-2,CASSRPEDRERGYTF,TGTGCCAGCAGCCGCCCAGAGGACAGGGAAAGGGGCTACACCTTC
TRBV5-1,NA,TRBJ2-5,CASSLFGGRGETQYF,TGCGCCAGCAGCCTTTTCGGGGGGCGGGGAGAGACCCAGTACTTC
TRBV7-8,TRBD2,TRBJ2-2,CASSLRGLANTGELFF,TGTGCCAGCAGCTTACGTGGACTAGCGAACACCGGGGAGCTGTTTTTT
TRBV9,NA,TRBJ2-7,CASSPGISTYEQYF,TGTGCCAGCAGTCCCGGGATTTCGACCTACGAGCAGTACTTC
TRBV30,NA,TRBJ1-5,CAWSVIQNGNQPQHF,TGCGCCTGGAGTGTAATACAGAATGGCAATCAGCCCCAGCATTTT
TRBV5-4,NA,TRBJ1-1,CASSFLPRGTEAFF,TGTGCCAGCAGCTTCCTCCCCAGAGGCACTGAAGCTTTCTTT
TRBV5-1,TRBD2,TRBJ2-7,CASSNDLADSYEQYF,TGCGCCAGCAGCAACGACCTAGCGGACTCCTACGAGCAGTACTTC
TRBV18,TRBD2,TRBJ2-1,CASSPTSGRLDEQFF,TGTGCCAGCTCACCGACTAGCGGGAGACTCGATGAGCAGTTCTTC
TRBV9,TRBD1,TRBJ1-1,CASSVVQGVNTEAFF,TGTGCCAGCAGCGTAGTTCAGGGGGTGAACACTGAAGCTTTCTTT
TRBV11-2,TRBD1,TRBJ1-2,CASSLEDRGTNYGYTF,TGTGCCAGCAGCTTAGAAGACAGGGGGACTAACTATGGCTACACCTTC
TRBV28,NA,TRBJ1-2,CASSFRTVLPPGYTF,TGTGCCAGCAGTTTTCGGACAGTCCTCCCCCCTGGCTACACCTTC
TRBV6-6,TRBD2,TRBJ2-1,CASSYTAGPYNEQFF,TGTGCCAGCAGTTACACAGCGGGGCCCTACAATGAGCAGTTCTTC
TRBV6-5,TRBD1,TRBJ1-1,CASSYAGQGLSEAFF,TGTGCCAGCAGTTACGCGGGACAGGGTTTATCTGAAGCTTTCTTT
TRBV18,TRBD1,TRBJ2-5,CASYSGTGGKVKTQYF,TGTGCCAGCTATTCCGGGACAGGGGGCAAGGTGAAGACCCAGTACTTC
TRBV13,TRBD1,TRBJ2-7,CASSPRGQGYEQYF,TGTGCCAGCAGCCCCCGAGGACAGGGCTACGAGCAGTACTTC
TRBV27,NA,TRBJ1-2,CASSLQGFGYTF,TGTGCCAGCAGCCTACAGGGTTTTGGCTACACCTTC
TRBV4-1,NA,TRBJ2-5,CASSQPRSQETQYF,TGCGCCAGCAGCCAACCCAGAAGCCAAGAGACCCAGTACTTC
TRBV30,NA,TRBJ2-5,CAWSVRPGETQYF,TGTGCCTGGAGTGTACGCCCGGGGGAGACCCAGTACTTC
TRBV7-2,NA,TRBJ1-3,CASKESPSGNTIYF,TGTGCCAGCAAGGAGTCCCCGTCTGGAAACACCATATATTTT
TRBV18,TRBD1,TRBJ1-3,CASSPQTGELSGNTIYF,TGTGCCAGCTCACCACAGACAGGGGAATTGTCTGGAAACACCATATATTTT
TRBV6-1,NA,TRBJ1-6,CASSDTGFNSPLHF,TGTGCCAGCAGCGATACAGGGTTTAATTCACCCCTCCACTTT
TRBV7-6,TRBD1,TRBJ2-7,CASRPTGTGGIHEQYF,TGTGCCAGCCGTCCCACCGGGACAGGGGGCATCCACGAGCAGTACTTC
TRBV25-1,TRBD1,TRBJ2-1,CASSPHRTGTGRSNEQFF,TGTGCCAGCAGTCCCCATCGAACTGGGACAGGGAGGTCGAATGAGCAGTTCTTC
TRBV4-1,TRBD1,TRBJ2-7,CASSYRDSSYEQYF,TGCGCCAGCAGCTATCGGGACAGCTCCTACGAGCAGTACTTC
TRBV5-4,TRBD2,TRBJ2-6,CASSGLAGGSSGANVLTF,TGTGCCAGCAGCGGACTAGCGGGAGGAAGTTCTGGGGCCAACGTCCTGACTTTC
TRBV5-4,TRBD1,TRBJ2-7,CASSTDRGAEQYF,TGTGCCAGCAGCACGGACAGGGGAGCCGAGCAGTACTTC
TRBV30,TRBD2,TRBJ2-2,CAWSGGFRDGELFF,TGTGCCTGGTCGGGGGGATTCCGGGACGGGGAGCTGTTTTTT
TRBV6-5,NA,TRBJ1-2,CASSPGLPPNGYTF,TGTGCCAGCAGTCCGGGACTCCCCCCGAATGGCTACACCTTC
TRBV6-5,NA,TRBJ1-5,CASRRGSNQPQHF,TGTGCCAGCAGGCGGGGCAGCAATCAGCCCCAGCATTTT
TRBV27,TRBD2,TRBJ2-1,CASSSLAELIYNEQFF,TGTGCCAGCAGTTCCCTAGCGGAGCTGATCTACAATGAGCAGTTCTTC
TRBV5-1,TRBD1,TRBJ2-7,CASSLGQGGYEQYF,TGCGCCAGCAGCCTGGGACAGGGTGGATACGAGCAGTACTTC
TRBV5-1,NA,TRBJ2-5,CASSLGQSGETQYF,TGCGCCAGCAGCTTAGGACAGTCGGGCGAGACCCAGTACTTC
TRBV5-3,TRBD2,TRBJ2-7,CARSCSGRSDEQYF,TGTGCCAGAAGTTGTAGCGGGAGAAGCGACGAGCAGTACTTC
TRBV5-1,NA,TRBJ1-1,CASSSPSPTEAFF,TGCGCCAGCAGCTCCCCTTCCCCTACTGAAGCTTTCTTT
TRBV5-5,TRBD2,TRBJ2-4,CASSPGSGGYIQYF,TGTGCCAGCAGCCCGGGGTCGGGAGGGTACATTCAGTACTTC